A selection of T cell receptor beta chains follows, all from one sample in a study of Ad26.COV2.S vaccination and SARS-CoV-2 variants. The method was immunoSEQ multiplex PCR; TCRdb's version includes in-frame clones alone and lacks a portion of them. The sample includes around 450,000 clones, 89% of them seen just once. The starting material was peripheral blood, obtained in a trial of Ad26.COV2.S vaccine versus placebo. These receptors were collected from a person aged 18 to 65 who received the Ad26.COV2.S COVID-19 vaccine or a placebo. Each CDR3 is given with its conserved first and last residue. A D gene is named only where the DNA matches it firmly. Clone size, where shown, is once, few, many, or a class for clones that have expanded.

j_call: TRBJ2-5
d_call: .
v_call: TRBV5-5
clone_size: .
cdr3_aa: CASAPLQETQYF
cdr3_nt: TGTGCCAGCGCGCCCCTCCAAGAGACCCAGTACTTC

j_call: TRBJ1-4
d_call: .
v_call: TRBV9
clone_size: .
cdr3_aa: CASSFRDGENEKLFF
cdr3_nt: TGTGCCAGCAGCTTCCGGGACGGAGAAAATGAAAAACTGTTTTTT

j_call: TRBJ2-3
d_call: TRBD1
v_call: TRBV5-1
clone_size: .
cdr3_aa: CASSPVTGGFTDTQYF
cdr3_nt: TGCGCCAGCAGCCCCGTGACAGGGGGATTCACAGATACGCAGTATTTT

j_call: TRBJ1-2
d_call: .
v_call: TRBV28
clone_size: .
cdr3_aa: CASHSYPYGYTF
cdr3_nt: TGTGCCAGCCACTCTTATCCCTATGGCTACACCTTC

j_call: TRBJ2-1
d_call: .
v_call: TRBV2
clone_size: .
cdr3_aa: CASSGGLISSYNEQFF
cdr3_nt: TGTGCCAGCAGTGGGGGACTGATAAGCTCCTACAATGAGCAGTTCTTC

j_call: TRBJ2-3
d_call: TRBD2
v_call: TRBV5-1
clone_size: .
cdr3_aa: CASSAGTITDTQYF
cdr3_nt: TGCGCCAGCAGCGCCGGGACTATCACAGATACGCAGTATTTT

j_call: TRBJ2-1
d_call: .
v_call: TRBV28
clone_size: .
cdr3_aa: CASSPQSGRSSYNEQFF
cdr3_nt: TGTGCCAGCAGTCCCCAAAGCGGGCGAAGCTCCTACAATGAGCAGTTCTTC

j_call: TRBJ1-2
d_call: TRBD1
v_call: TRBV5-1
clone_size: .
cdr3_aa: CASRAGTALRYGYTF
cdr3_nt: TGCGCCAGCAGGGCCGGGACAGCCCTAAGGTATGGCTACACCTTC

j_call: TRBJ2-1
d_call: TRBD1
v_call: TRBV18
clone_size: .
cdr3_aa: CASSPGQGVDGEQFF
cdr3_nt: TGTGCCAGCTCACCCGGACAGGGGGTTGATGGTGAGCAGTTCTTC

j_call: TRBJ2-1
d_call: TRBD2
v_call: TRBV11-3
clone_size: .
cdr3_aa: CASSLWTSGELTYNEQFF
cdr3_nt: TGTGCCAGCAGCTTGTGGACTAGCGGGGAGTTAACCTACAATGAGCAGTTCTTC

j_call: TRBJ2-1
d_call: .
v_call: TRBV9
clone_size: .
cdr3_aa: CASTARLGDNGEQFF
cdr3_nt: TGTGCCAGCACGGCCCGCCTAGGGGACAATGGTGAGCAGTTCTTC

j_call: TRBJ2-5
d_call: .
v_call: TRBV24-1
clone_size: .
cdr3_aa: CATSDLVGPGETQYF
cdr3_nt: TGTGCCACCAGTGATTTGGTCGGGCCCGGGGAGACCCAGTACTTC

j_call: TRBJ1-1
d_call: .
v_call: TRBV5-1
clone_size: .
cdr3_aa: CASSPDHKTGSEAFF
cdr3_nt: TGCGCCAGCAGCCCAGACCACAAAACAGGGTCTGAAGCTTTCTTT

j_call: TRBJ2-7
d_call: .
v_call: TRBV11-2
clone_size: .
cdr3_aa: CASSLGGRGYEQYF
cdr3_nt: TGTGCCAGCAGCTTAGGGGGCAGGGGTTACGAGCAGTACTTC

j_call: TRBJ1-1
d_call: .
v_call: TRBV7-6
clone_size: .
cdr3_aa: CASSLRIDTEAFF
cdr3_nt: TGTGCCAGCAGCTTAAGGATCGACACTGAAGCTTTCTTT

j_call: TRBJ1-2
d_call: .
v_call: TRBV19
clone_size: few
cdr3_aa: CASSIGQLGYGYTF
cdr3_nt: TGTGCCAGTAGTATAGGACAGTTAGGCTATGGCTACACCTTC

j_call: TRBJ2-3
d_call: .
v_call: TRBV18
clone_size: .
cdr3_aa: CASSPRSYTQYF
cdr3_nt: TGTGCCAGCTCACCACGGTCATATACGCAGTATTTT

j_call: TRBJ1-2
d_call: .
v_call: TRBV5-6
clone_size: .
cdr3_aa: CASSLRDGTYGYTF
cdr3_nt: TGTGCCAGCAGCTTGAGGGACGGGACCTATGGCTACACCTTC

j_call: TRBJ1-3
d_call: .
v_call: TRBV2
clone_size: .
cdr3_aa: CASSVRAYSGNTIYF
cdr3_nt: TGTGCCAGCAGTGTAAGGGCATACTCTGGAAACACCATATATTTT

j_call: TRBJ1-5
d_call: .
v_call: TRBV18
clone_size: once
cdr3_aa: CASSSLGSNQPQHF
cdr3_nt: TGTGCCAGCTCATCGTTGGGTAGCAATCAGCCCCAGCATTTT

j_call: TRBJ2-3
d_call: .
v_call: TRBV7-9
clone_size: .
cdr3_aa: CASSPPGQSTDTQYF
cdr3_nt: TGTGCCAGCAGCCCCCCGGGACAAAGCACAGATACGCAGTATTTT

j_call: TRBJ1-2
d_call: .
v_call: TRBV6-2/TRBV6-3
clone_size: .
cdr3_aa: CASSYMGASDGYTF
cdr3_nt: TGTGCCAGCAGCTATATGGGGGCCTCCGATGGCTACACCTTC

j_call: TRBJ1-4
d_call: TRBD1
v_call: TRBV7-9
clone_size: .
cdr3_aa: CASSLALRGQNEKLFF
cdr3_nt: TGTGCCAGCAGCTTAGCGCTAAGGGGACAGAATGAAAAACTGTTTTTT

j_call: TRBJ2-7
d_call: .
v_call: TRBV6-6
clone_size: .
cdr3_aa: CASSYHGGRPYEQYF
cdr3_nt: TGTGCCAGCAGTTACCACGGGGGGCGCCCCTACGAGCAGTACTTC

j_call: TRBJ2-3
d_call: TRBD2
v_call: TRBV4-3
clone_size: .
cdr3_aa: CASSLGLAGSTSTDTQYF
cdr3_nt: TGCGCCAGCAGCCTGGGACTAGCGGGGTCCACTAGCACAGATACGCAGTATTTT

j_call: TRBJ1-4
d_call: TRBD1
v_call: TRBV9
clone_size: .
cdr3_aa: CASSADREWATNEKLFF
cdr3_nt: TGTGCCAGCAGCGCGGACAGGGAATGGGCAACTAATGAAAAACTGTTTTTT

j_call: TRBJ1-5
d_call: .
v_call: TRBV24-1
clone_size: .
cdr3_aa: CATNDGRTLGPQHF
cdr3_nt: TGTGCCACCAATGATGGACGTACCTTAGGGCCCCAGCATTTT

j_call: TRBJ1-6
d_call: .
v_call: TRBV6-5
clone_size: .
cdr3_aa: CASSYQQGKDSPLHF
cdr3_nt: TGTGCCAGCAGCTATCAGCAGGGTAAGGATTCACCCCTCCACTTT

j_call: TRBJ2-2
d_call: .
v_call: TRBV7-2
clone_size: .
cdr3_aa: CASSQLPTGRWISGELFF
cdr3_nt: TGTGCCAGCAGCCAACTGCCGACAGGTCGATGGATTTCCGGGGAGCTGTTTTTT

j_call: TRBJ2-3
d_call: TRBD2
v_call: TRBV11-3
clone_size: once
cdr3_aa: CASSFPGLVTTDTQYF
cdr3_nt: TGTGCCAGCAGCTTCCCGGGACTAGTGACCACAGATACGCAGTATTTT

j_call: TRBJ2-1
d_call: .
v_call: TRBV6-2/TRBV6-3
clone_size: .
cdr3_aa: CASSREPPYNEQFF
cdr3_nt: TGTGCCAGCAGCAGGGAACCACCCTACAATGAGCAGTTCTTC

j_call: TRBJ1-4
d_call: .
v_call: TRBV4-1
clone_size: .
cdr3_aa: CASSRYGETNEKLFF
cdr3_nt: TGCGCCAGCAGCCGGTACGGGGAAACTAATGAAAAACTGTTTTTT

j_call: TRBJ1-5
d_call: .
v_call: TRBV2
clone_size: once
cdr3_aa: CASSPGQGYQPQHF
cdr3_nt: TGTGCCAGCAGCCCGGGACAAGGATATCAGCCCCAGCATTTT

j_call: TRBJ1-2
d_call: TRBD1
v_call: TRBV5-6
clone_size: .
cdr3_aa: CASAYRGRGYTF
cdr3_nt: TGTGCCAGCGCCTACAGGGGACGCGGCTACACCTTC

j_call: TRBJ2-2
d_call: .
v_call: TRBV24-1
clone_size: .
cdr3_aa: CATSDPGLNTGELFF
cdr3_nt: TGTGCCACCAGTGATCCCGGACTGAACACCGGGGAGCTGTTTTTT

j_call: TRBJ1-3
d_call: .
v_call: TRBV10-3
clone_size: .
cdr3_aa: CAISETGSSGNTIYF
cdr3_nt: TGTGCCATCAGTGAGACAGGAAGCTCTGGAAACACCATATATTTT

j_call: TRBJ2-5
d_call: TRBD2
v_call: TRBV9
clone_size: .
cdr3_aa: CASGVNSGAGETQYF
cdr3_nt: TGTGCCAGCGGGGTTAATAGCGGGGCTGGAGAGACCCAGTACTTC

j_call: TRBJ2-4
d_call: .
v_call: TRBV2
clone_size: .
cdr3_aa: CASSERKGGLAKNIQYF
cdr3_nt: TGTGCCAGCAGTGAAAGAAAAGGGGGTCTAGCCAAAAACATTCAGTACTTC

j_call: TRBJ1-2
d_call: TRBD1
v_call: TRBV29-1
clone_size: .
cdr3_aa: CSTGGQGNYGYTF
cdr3_nt: TGCAGCACCGGGGGACAGGGTAACTATGGCTACACCTTC

j_call: TRBJ2-7
d_call: .
v_call: TRBV28
clone_size: .
cdr3_aa: CASSSGRIGQPSTEQYF
cdr3_nt: TGTGCCAGCAGCTCCGGGAGAATAGGGCAGCCCTCGACCGAGCAGTACTTC

j_call: TRBJ2-3
d_call: TRBD2
v_call: TRBV5-1
clone_size: .
cdr3_aa: CASSPPGTSGRADTQYF
cdr3_nt: TGCGCCAGCAGTCCTCCCGGGACTAGCGGTAGGGCAGATACGCAGTATTTT

j_call: TRBJ2-1
d_call: TRBD2
v_call: TRBV7-2
clone_size: .
cdr3_aa: CASSLDLLAGGLNEQFF
cdr3_nt: TGTGCCAGCAGCTTAGATCTCCTAGCGGGAGGTCTCAATGAGCAGTTCTTC